The source of this T cell receptor beta chain is a study of T cell responses to AZD1222 COVID-19 vaccine (dated by TCRdb to the early 2020s). Context from the whole study: A total of 230 to 250 trial participants underwent TCR sequencing, of whom about 200 had received two doses of AZD1222 and approximately 26 had received two doses of the MenACWY control vaccine. Enrollment into the trials was organized by age into subgroups of 18-55, 56-69 and 70-plus years, and those subgroups contained roughly 160, 29 and 62 TCR-sequenced participants, respectively.

About this clone: Its antigen has not been determined. No base quality values were provided; no much bigger clone lies one nucleotide off.

Beyond this particular receptor, the publication reports: Participants were mostly white British, with more females than males. The authors suggested clonal diversity may have been underestimated. Conclusions about previously exposed vaccinees were limited because only six AZD1222 recipients were SARS-CoV-2 seropositive at baseline. In the small 56-69-year group, the increase in depth fell short of significance, most likely because of low power. The whole spike protein was spanned by vaccine-associated CD4 TCRs, and dominant responses were seen in regions 160-218 and 743-854. After two AZD1222 doses, both the breadth and the depth of spike-specific TCRs were significantly higher than at day 0 and than in MenACWY recipients. Nearly half of unique spike-specific TCRs reportedly recognized epitopes outside regions mutated in the B.1.351 and B.1.1.7 variants. Because no samples from the day 14 peak response were available, repertoires could be characterized only after the peak T cell response.

V sheds 0 bases and J sheds 6 bases, leaving 13 bases between their ends. The germline V gene encodes CDR1 MNHEY and CDR2 SVGAGI. The CDR3, cysteine through phenylalanine, is 15 amino acids long. Only CDR3 DNA is held: 45 bases, read in frame from base 1. The CDR3 regions of human TCRbeta chains were subjected to immunosequencing. Processing in the source paper ran as follows. TCRs in the repertoires were compared against a reference library of SARS-CoV-2-specific TCRs that had been generated with the MIRA antigen-specificity platform. Breadth meant the fraction of unique TCRs that were SARS-CoV-2-associated, whereas depth meant the fraction of total T cells that were SARS-CoV-2-associated. Using the MIRA data, each spike-specific TCR was mapped to the spike region that the TCR reacts to and placed in a CD4 or CD8 class. Log10-transformed breadth and depth values were compared by one-way ANOVA with Sidak's multiple comparisons tests. The table was pulled from immuneACCESS by TCRdb, which kept in-frame rearrangements only. Such tables lose some clones; where checked, under half of the loss comes from unresolved V genes, and the rest has no known cause. That table furnishes V, J and clone size, whereas the DNA furnished D and trimming. Across this sample there are around 120,000 clones, with roughly 91% seen only once. The ten largest clones take up less than 6% of the sample.

The time point label on this specimen signifies: about 28 days (+/-7) after the second vaccine dose. AZD1222 recipients whose second dose came at about 4 weeks and those whose second dose came at about 12 weeks were combined into one group, since spike-specific TCR depth and breadth did not differ between the two schedules. Vaccinee samples came from UK trials COV001 and COV002, including a single-blind randomized controlled phase 2/3 trial of AZD1222 (ChAdOx1 nCoV-19) in healthy adults. For TCRbeta chain sequencing, PBMC samples were collected from trial participants at day 0 and at day 28 after the second dose.

This TCR was sampled from an adult who received the AZD1222 COVID-19 vaccine. In this chain, TRBV6-5 is recombined with TRBJ2-3; D gene: possibly TRBD1, on 6 matching bases. The sequencing used peripheral blood, collected 28 days after the second AZD1222 dose. The CDR3 reads CASSYSRGLSDTQYF. The bases read TGTGCCAGCAGTTACTCAAGGGGGTTAAGCGATACGCAGTATTTT.